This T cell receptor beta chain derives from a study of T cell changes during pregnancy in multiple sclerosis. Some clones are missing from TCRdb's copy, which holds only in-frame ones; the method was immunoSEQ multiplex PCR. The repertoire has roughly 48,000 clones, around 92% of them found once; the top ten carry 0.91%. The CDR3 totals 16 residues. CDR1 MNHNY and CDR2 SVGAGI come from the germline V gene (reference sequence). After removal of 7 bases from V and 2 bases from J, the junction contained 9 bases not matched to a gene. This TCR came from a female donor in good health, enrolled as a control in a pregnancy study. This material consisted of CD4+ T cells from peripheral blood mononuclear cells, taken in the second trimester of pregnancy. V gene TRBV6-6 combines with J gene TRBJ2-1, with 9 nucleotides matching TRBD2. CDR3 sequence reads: CASIKTSGQTYNEQFF. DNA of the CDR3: TGTGCCAGCATTAAGACTAGCGGTCAAACCTACAATGAGCAGTTCTTC.